This T cell receptor (beta chain) was observed in a study of T cells expressing NK-cell markers. Overall study findings and caveats: The same clonotypes also predominated in the CD3+CD56-NKG2C+ fraction of a few donors.

Each CDR3 protein gets one entry in TCRdb, which reprocessed the 5' RACE reads and gives no DNA. This repertoire includes about 110,000 distinct CDR3 sequences. With regard to this clonotype: Its matching antigen is unknown.

The CDR3 runs to 15 residues. Germline-derived CDR1 and CDR2 are SGHDT and YYEEEE. The sequence was obtained from a woman aged 18 to 75 in good health. Sequenced material: blood T cells: a sorted CD56 or NKG2C T cell subset, CD4+ or CD8+ T cells, or bulk PBMC T cells (not recorded which). This chain uses TRBV5-6 with TRBJ1-5. The CDR3 loop is CASSLGHMGYQPQHF.